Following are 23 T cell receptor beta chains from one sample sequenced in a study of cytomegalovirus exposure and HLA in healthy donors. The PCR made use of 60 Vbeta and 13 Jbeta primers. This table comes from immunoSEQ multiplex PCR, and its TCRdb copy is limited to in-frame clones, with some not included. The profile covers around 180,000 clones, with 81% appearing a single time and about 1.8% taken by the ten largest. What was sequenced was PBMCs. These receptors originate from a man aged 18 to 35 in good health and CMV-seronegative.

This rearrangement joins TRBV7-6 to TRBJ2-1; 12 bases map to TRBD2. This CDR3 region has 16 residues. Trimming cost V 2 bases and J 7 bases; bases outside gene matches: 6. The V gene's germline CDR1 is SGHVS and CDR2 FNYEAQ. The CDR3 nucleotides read TGTGCCAGCAGCTTAACTAGCGGGAGGATAGGAAATGAGCAGTTCTTC. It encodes CASSLTSGRIGNEQFF.

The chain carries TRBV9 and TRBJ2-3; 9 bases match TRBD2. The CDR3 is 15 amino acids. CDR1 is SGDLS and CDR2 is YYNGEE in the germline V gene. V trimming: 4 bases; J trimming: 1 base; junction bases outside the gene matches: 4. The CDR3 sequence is CASSKVAGGTDTQYF. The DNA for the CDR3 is TGTGCCAGCAGCAAAGTAGCGGGGGGCACAGATACGCAGTATTTT.

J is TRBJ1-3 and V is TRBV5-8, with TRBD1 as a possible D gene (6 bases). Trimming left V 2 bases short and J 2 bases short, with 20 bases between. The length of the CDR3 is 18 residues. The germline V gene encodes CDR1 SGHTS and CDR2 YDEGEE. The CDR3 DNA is TGTGCCAGCAGCTTCAGCCTGGGACCCCGGGACACTGGAAACACCATATATTTT. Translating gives CASSFSLGPRDTGNTIYF.

CDR3 loop: CASSARVGKPQHF. Written as DNA, the CDR3 is TGTGCCAGCAGTGCCCGTGTGGGCAAGCCCCAGCATTTT. This rearrangement joins TRBV6-5 to TRBJ1-5; D is unresolved. The CDR3 is 13 residues long. Germline CDR1 is MNHEY and CDR2 is SVGAGI. The germline V and J ends were trimmed by 5 bases and 8 bases, with 13 bases remaining between them.

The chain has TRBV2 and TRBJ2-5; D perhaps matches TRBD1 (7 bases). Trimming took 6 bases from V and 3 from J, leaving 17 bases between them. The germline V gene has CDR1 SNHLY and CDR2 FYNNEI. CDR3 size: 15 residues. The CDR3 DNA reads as TGTGCCAGCAGACCGCGGGCGGGGACAGAAGAGACCCAGTACTTC. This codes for CASRPRAGTEETQYF.

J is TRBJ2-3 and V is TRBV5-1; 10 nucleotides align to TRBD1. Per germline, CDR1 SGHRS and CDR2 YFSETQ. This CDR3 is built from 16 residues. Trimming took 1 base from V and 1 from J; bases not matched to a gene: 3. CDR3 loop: CASSLTGTGGTDTQYF. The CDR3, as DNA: TGCGCCAGCAGCTTGACGGGGACAGGGGGCACAGATACGCAGTATTTT.

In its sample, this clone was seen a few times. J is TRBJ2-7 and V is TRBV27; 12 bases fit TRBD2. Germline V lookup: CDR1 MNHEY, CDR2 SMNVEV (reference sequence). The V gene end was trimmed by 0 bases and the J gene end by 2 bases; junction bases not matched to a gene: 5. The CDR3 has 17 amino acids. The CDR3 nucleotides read TGTGCCAGCAGTTTATCGTGGAGGACTAGCGGGACCTACGAGCAGTACTTC. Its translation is CASSLSWRTSGTYEQYF.

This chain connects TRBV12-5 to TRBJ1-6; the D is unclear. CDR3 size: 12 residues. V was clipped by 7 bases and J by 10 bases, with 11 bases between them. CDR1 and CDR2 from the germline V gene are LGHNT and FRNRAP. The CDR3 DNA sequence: TGTGCTAGTGCTCCTGGCGGCTCACCCCTCCACTTT. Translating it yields CASAPGGSPLHF.

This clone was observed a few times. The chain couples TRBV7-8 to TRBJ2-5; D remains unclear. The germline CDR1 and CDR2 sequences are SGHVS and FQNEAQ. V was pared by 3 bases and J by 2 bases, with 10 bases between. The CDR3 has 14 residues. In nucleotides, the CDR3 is TGTGCCAGCAGCTTGGGCAGCTTACAAGAGACCCAGTACTTC. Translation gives CASSLGSLQETQYF.

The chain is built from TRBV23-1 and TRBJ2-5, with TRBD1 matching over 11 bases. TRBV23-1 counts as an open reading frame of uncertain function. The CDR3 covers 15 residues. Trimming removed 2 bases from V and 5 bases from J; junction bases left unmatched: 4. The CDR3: CASSQRTGGSETQYF. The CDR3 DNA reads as TGCGCCAGCAGTCAAAGGACAGGGGGCAGCGAGACCCAGTACTTC.

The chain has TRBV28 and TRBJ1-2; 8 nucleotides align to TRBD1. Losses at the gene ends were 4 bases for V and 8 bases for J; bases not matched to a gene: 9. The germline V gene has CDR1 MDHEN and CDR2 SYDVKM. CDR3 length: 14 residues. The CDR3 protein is CASSSGQGEYGYTF. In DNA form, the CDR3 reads TGTGCCAGCAGTTCAGGACAGGGCGAATACGGCTACACCTTC.

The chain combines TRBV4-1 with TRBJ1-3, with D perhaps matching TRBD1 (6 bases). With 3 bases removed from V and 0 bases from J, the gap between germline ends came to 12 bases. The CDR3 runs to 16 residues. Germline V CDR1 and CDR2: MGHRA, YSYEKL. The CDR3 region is CASSHRQAYSGNTIYF. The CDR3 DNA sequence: TGCGCCAGCAGCCACAGACAGGCTTACTCTGGAAACACCATATATTTT.

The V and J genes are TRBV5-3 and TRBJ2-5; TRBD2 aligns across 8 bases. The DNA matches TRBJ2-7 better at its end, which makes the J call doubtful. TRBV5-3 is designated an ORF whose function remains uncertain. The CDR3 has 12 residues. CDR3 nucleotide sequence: TGTGCCAGAACGGGGGGGGCCTACGAGCAGTACTTC. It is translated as CARTGGAYEQYF.

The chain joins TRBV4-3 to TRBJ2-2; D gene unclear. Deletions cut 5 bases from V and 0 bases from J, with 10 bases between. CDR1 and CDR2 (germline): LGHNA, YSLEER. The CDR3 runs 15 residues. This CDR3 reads CASSYGRANTGELFF. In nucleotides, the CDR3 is TGCGCCAGCAGCTATGGCCGGGCGAACACCGGGGAGCTGTTTTTT.

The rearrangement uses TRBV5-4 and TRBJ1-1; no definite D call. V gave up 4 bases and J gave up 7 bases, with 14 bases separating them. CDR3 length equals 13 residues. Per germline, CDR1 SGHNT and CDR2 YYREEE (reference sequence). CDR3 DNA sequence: TGTGCCAGCAGCATCGAAAGTGGCGGTGAAGCTTTCTTT. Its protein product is CASSIESGGEAFF.

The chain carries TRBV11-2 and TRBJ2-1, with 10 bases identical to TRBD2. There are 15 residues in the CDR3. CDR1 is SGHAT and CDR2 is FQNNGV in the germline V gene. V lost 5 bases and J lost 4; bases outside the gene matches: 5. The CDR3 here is CASSAAGGTYNEQFF. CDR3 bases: TGTGCCAGCAGCGCAGCGGGAGGGACATACAATGAGCAGTTCTTC.

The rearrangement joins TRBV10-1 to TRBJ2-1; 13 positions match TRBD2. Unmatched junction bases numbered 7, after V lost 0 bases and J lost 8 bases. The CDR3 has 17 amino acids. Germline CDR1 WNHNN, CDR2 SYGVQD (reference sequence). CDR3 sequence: CASSESGLAGRSDEQFF. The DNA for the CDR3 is TGCGCCAGCAGTGAGTCGGGACTAGCGGGGCGTAGTGATGAGCAGTTCTTC.

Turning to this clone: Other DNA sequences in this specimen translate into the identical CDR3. The CDR3 spells CASSIGQGYGYTF. For the CDR3, the DNA is TGTGCCAGTAGTATTGGCCAGGGTTATGGCTACACCTTC. The chain has TRBV19 and TRBJ1-2; D may be TRBD1 (5 bases). From germline, CDR1 is LNHDA and CDR2 SQIVND (reference sequence). The CDR3 runs 13 residues. The ends were cut back, 3 bases at V and 5 bases at J, with 10 bases in the middle.

This chain's CDR3 is CASSYSGQGLGEAFF. CDR3 nucleotide sequence: TGTGCCAGCAGTTACTCGGGACAGGGCTTAGGTGAAGCTTTCTTT. The V gene is TRBV6-5, the J gene TRBJ1-1; 9 bases match TRBD1. CDR1 is MNHEY, CDR2 SVGAGI, per germline. The length of the CDR3 is 15 residues. V was pared by 0 bases and J by 7 bases, with 6 bases of the junction left unmatched.

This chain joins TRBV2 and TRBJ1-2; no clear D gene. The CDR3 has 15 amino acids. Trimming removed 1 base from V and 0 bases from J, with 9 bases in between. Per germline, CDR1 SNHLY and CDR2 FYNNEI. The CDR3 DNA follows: TGTGCCAGCAGTGAAGACTCTAGAGCTAACTATGGCTACACCTTC. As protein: CASSEDSRANYGYTF.

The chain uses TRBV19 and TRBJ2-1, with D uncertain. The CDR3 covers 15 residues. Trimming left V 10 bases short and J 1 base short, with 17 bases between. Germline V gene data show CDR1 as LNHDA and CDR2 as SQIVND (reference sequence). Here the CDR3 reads CATKVGSGSYNEQFF. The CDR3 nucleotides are TGTGCCACCAAAGTGGGCAGTGGGTCCTACAATGAGCAGTTCTTC.

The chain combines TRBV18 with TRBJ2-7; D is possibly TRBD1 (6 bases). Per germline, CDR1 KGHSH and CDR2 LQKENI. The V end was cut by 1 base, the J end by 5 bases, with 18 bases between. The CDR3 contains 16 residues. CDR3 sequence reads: CASSPLNMGAGDEQYF. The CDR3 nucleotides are TGTGCCAGCTCACCACTTAATATGGGGGCTGGCGACGAGCAGTACTTC.

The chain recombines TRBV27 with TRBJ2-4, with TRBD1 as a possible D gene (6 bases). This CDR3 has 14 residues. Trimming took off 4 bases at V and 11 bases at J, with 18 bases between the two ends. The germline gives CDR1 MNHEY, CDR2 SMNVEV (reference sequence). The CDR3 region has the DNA TGTGCCAGCAGTTCTCAGGGGCTAAAGGGCCTTCAGTACTTC. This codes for CASSSQGLKGLQYF.